This TCR beta chain was found in a study of shared clonotypes between healthy human individuals (dated by TCRdb to 2019 to 2021). Concerning the study at large: Three men and two women, aged 18 to 49 years, made up the cohort. To estimate repertoire size and how much clonotype sharing occurs between individuals, the study deeply sequenced the blood TCR repertoires of about five healthy adults. Different laboratories and diverse techniques were used to prepare libraries and sequence TCR repertoires, to increase sequencing depth and limit assay-specific biases. Per donor, three plates each were used for CD4 naive and CD4 memory, two for CD8 naive, and one for CD8 memory. Per donor, leukapheresis produced somewhere between about 0.9 and 10 billion PBMCs.

Details on this clone: This receptor's antigen is unknown. The sample holds no much larger clone one base away, and base qualities are not on file.

TCR CDR3 regions were amplified from genomic DNA by multiplex PCR using the deep immunoSEQ assay. Extracted genomic DNA from each cell subset was spread evenly across all wells of several immunoSEQ 96-well plates, with each plate serving as a replicate. Each replicate PCR for sorted subsets received 150 to 250 ng genomic DNA, equal to around 32,000 T cell genomes. The purified libraries were quantified using a Qubit 3.0 fluorometer, sized with a Bioanalyzer 2100, and then quantified again using the KAPA Library Quantification kit. Each immunoSEQ 96-well plate was sequenced on its own single-read 150-cycle Illumina NextSeq 550 flow cell. For the original study's pipeline: Because the immunoSEQ output included only junctional sequences and no quality scores, the filtering could not be the same as the filtering used for full-length reads. To assign V/J genes and CDR3, sequences were annotated using PyIR, a Python wrapper for IgBLAST v1.9, with IMGT germline references. Any read was removed if the V/J assignment was weak (E-value above 1e-6), the CDR3 was missing, or the read contained stop codons, out-of-frame junctions, or ambiguous translated residues. V3J clonotypes were defined by identical inferred V gene, J gene, and CDR3 amino acid sequence. The percentage overlap between two repertoires was calculated by dividing the number of shared unique clonotypes by the size of the smaller repertoire. RTK rarefaction, the Chao1 estimator, and Recon v2.1 estimates of unobserved clonotypes were used to assess repertoire richness. For all TCRbeta clonotypes obtained by the gDNA method from a handful of donors, generation probabilities were computed with OLGA. TCRdb holds this immuneACCESS table with in-frame rearrangements only. Some clones are missing; in checked studies, unresolved V genes explain under half, and the rest has no known cause. The DNA was the basis for D and trimming; V, J and clone size are from that table. Counted in this sample were over a million clones; more than 95% of them appeared once. Roughly 1.2% of the sample rests with the top ten.

Healthy HIV-negative adults with no recently reported acute infections or vaccinations were included as donors. Every donor was a Caucasian adult residing in Nashville, Tennessee, USA. Magnetic negative selection was used to enrich CD4+ T cells, after which naive cells were positively selected on CD45RA and the negative fraction became the memory subset. Blood was collected by leukapheresis, and PBMCs were isolated by Ficoll-Histopaque density gradient centrifugation and then cryopreserved in liquid nitrogen vapor phase. Analytical flow cytometry was used to check the purity and quantity of each magnetically sorted T cell population. Each sorted fraction had its genomic DNA isolated and then quantified by UV absorbance on a Nanodrop 2000c. The full study reports these points: Sampling was restricted to blood, and TCR repertoires in tissue are likely to differ from TCR repertoires in blood. Compared with non-shared clonotypes, clonotypes shared by all four sorted-subset donors had higher generation probabilities. Because the study included a small number of donors, the genetic and exposure-history diversity represented was limited. When four donors were compared, the shared fraction of clonotypes was around 5% for naive CD4, about 4% for naive CD8, about 2.5% for memory CD4, and approximately 0.4% for memory CD8. Incomplete sequencing was indicated by rarefaction of sorted-subset datasets, despite the large sequencing depth. Pairwise subsampling led to the expectation that sequencing depth would affect the degree of clonotype sharing among donors. Naive subsets generally had larger estimated clonotype richness than memory subsets did.

Sequences were obtained from naive CD4+ T cells sorted from blood. The label giving this sample's cell subset or site can be read as: CD45RA+ positively selected. The receptor was isolated from a man younger than 45 in good health.

At the DNA level, the sequence is TGTGCCAGCAGCTTATTGGCTAGCGGGATCTACGAGCAGTACTTC. Its translation is CASSLLASGIYEQYF. The V and J segments used are TRBV7-2 and TRBJ2-7, and 9 junctional nucleotides match TRBD2. The germline V gene provides CDR1 SGHTA and CDR2 FQGNSA. Here V drops 2 bases and J drops 3 bases, and the junction holds 5 bases not matched to any gene. The CDR3 measures 15 amino acids from cysteine to phenylalanine. The read is trimmed to its CDR3 DNA, 45 bases read in frame from base 1.